The T cell receptor (beta chain) described here comes from a study of control samples from healthy donors and cancer patients (dated by TCRdb to 2018 to 2020). The CDR3 numbers 15 residues from cysteine through phenylalanine. The kept DNA is CDR3 alone, 45 bases in frame from the first base. Trimming removed 0 bases from V and 0 bases from J, leaving 9 bases between the germline ends. CDR1 and CDR2 were assigned from the germline V gene as MGHDK and SYGVNS. The method behind the library was the immunoSEQ multiplex PCR assay. TCRdb re-hosts the immuneACCESS table, in-frame sequences only. Its copies lack some clones; in the studies checked, an unresolved V gene accounts for under half of them, and the cause for the rest is not known. Here the sample has some 150,000 clones; about 94% occur a single time. Jointly, the top ten make up 2.4% of the sample. Turning to this clone: Its specific antigen is unknown. No much larger clone is present one base from it, and per-base qualities are unavailable.

The sequence came from a man in his fifties or sixties in good health. The chain uses TRBV25-1 and TRBJ2-7, with the identity of the D gene unclear. The sequencing input was blood. The DNA is TGTGCCAGCAGTGAATACGGCCTGAGCTCCTACGAGCAGTACTTC. Translated, it reads CASSEYGLSSYEQYF.